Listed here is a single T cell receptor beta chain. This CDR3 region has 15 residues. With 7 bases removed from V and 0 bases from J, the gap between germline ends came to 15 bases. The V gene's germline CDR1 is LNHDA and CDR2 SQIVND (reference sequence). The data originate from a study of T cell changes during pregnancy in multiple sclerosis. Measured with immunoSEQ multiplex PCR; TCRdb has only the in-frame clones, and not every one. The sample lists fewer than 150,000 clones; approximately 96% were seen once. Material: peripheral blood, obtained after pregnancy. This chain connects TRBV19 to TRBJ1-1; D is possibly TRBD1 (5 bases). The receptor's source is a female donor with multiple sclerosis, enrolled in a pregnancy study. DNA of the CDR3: TGTGCCAGTATCGAGACGACAGTGATGAACACTGAAGCTTTCTTT. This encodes CASIETTVMNTEAFF.